Below, 14 T cell receptor beta chains from the same sample are listed, as sequenced in a study of blood T cells in healthy people across ages. Through a sample-barcoded 5' primer and a J-beta primer mix, a second PCR was run for roughly 6 to 11 cycles. TCRdb analysed the 5' RACE reads with MiXCR anew, one entry per CDR3 protein. The sample has about 620,000 distinct CDR3 sequences; around 52% are singletons. Sequencing was carried out using blood. These receptors were taken from a woman of 80 years or more in good health.

This chain uses TRBV7-2 with TRBJ2-5; 8 nucleotides line up with TRBD1. The CDR3 sequence is 15 residues long. The V gene end was trimmed by 5 bases and the J gene end by 5 bases; junction bases not matched to a gene: 10. Germline CDR1 and CDR2: SGHTA and FQGNSA. DNA of the CDR3: TGTGCCAGCAGCAACCGGGACAGGCGGCGGGAGACCCAGTACTTC. Its translation: CASSNRDRRRETQYF.

J is TRBJ2-4 and V is TRBV20-1, with D possibly TRBD1 on 5 matching bases. The V gene lost 7 bases and the J gene lost 7 bases, with 14 bases spanning the gap. Germline loops: CDR1 DFQATT, CDR2 SNEGSKA (reference sequence). This CDR3 contains 12 residues. The CDR3 sequence: CSGSVQGNIQYF. The CDR3 bases are TGCAGTGGGTCTGTTCAGGGCAACATTCAGTACTTC.

V gene TRBV9 combines with J gene TRBJ1-2; D remains unclear. The V end was cut by 0 bases, the J end by 2 bases, with 8 bases between. The CDR3 is 14 amino acids. CDR1 and CDR2 from the germline V gene are SGDLS and YYNGEE. DNA of the CDR3: TGTGCCAGCAGCGTAGCTGGCCAGAACTATGGCTACACCTTC. As protein: CASSVAGQNYGYTF. Full variable domain (rest looked up from reference TRBV9 and TRBJ1-2): DSGVTQTPKHLITATGQRVTLRCSPRSGDLSVYWYQQSLDQGLQFLIQYYNGEERAKGNILERFSAQQFPDLHSELNLSSLELGDSALYFCASSVAGQNYGYTFGSGTRLTVV.

This clonotype was found many times. CDR3 bases: TGTGCCAGCAGATCGACAGGGCTTGCCCTACACTCTGGGGCCAACGTCCTGACTTTC. Amino acid sequence: CASRSTGLALHSGANVLTF. The V call is TRBV6-5, the J call TRBJ2-6, with 7 bases identical to TRBD1. The V gene end was trimmed by 6 bases and the J gene end by 0 bases; junction bases not matched to a gene: 14. The CDR3 length is 19 residues. Per the germline V gene, CDR1 is MNHEY and CDR2 is SVGAGI.

The CDR3 coding sequence is TGTGCCAGCAGCAAAGAGGCAGGAGAGATGAACACTGAAGCTTTCTTT. This gives the protein CASSKEAGEMNTEAFF. V and J are TRBV21-1 and TRBJ1-1. TRBV21-1 is labeled a pseudogene. The length of the CDR3 is 16 residues.

The CDR3 DNA reads as TGTGCCAGCATGGCTAGCGGGAGCACAGATACGCAGTATTTT. Its translation is CASMASGSTDTQYF. The chain links TRBV6-2 or TRBV6-3 to TRBJ2-3, with 8 bases that match TRBD2. This CDR3 contains 14 residues. Germline V gene sequence: CDR1 MNHEY, CDR2 SVGEGT. V lost 7 bases to trimming and J lost 0 bases; unmatched junction nucleotides: 3.

The chain recombines TRBV11-1 with TRBJ2-4, with D possibly matching TRBD1 (6 bases). Germline assignment: CDR1 SGHAT and CDR2 FQDESV (reference sequence). The CDR3 consists of 14 residues. The ends were cut back, 7 bases at V and 5 bases at J, with 15 bases in the middle. This CDR3 is CASTIDRFENIQYF. CDR3 nucleotides: TGTGCCAGCACCATCGACAGGTTCGAAAACATTCAGTACTTC.

This chain connects TRBV12-3 or TRBV12-4 to TRBJ2-3; 8 bases line up with TRBD2. The CDR3 is 15 amino acids. J lost 4 bases, V lost 5 bases, and 8 bases had no gene match. The CDR3 loop is CASSPVRAGADTQYF. The CDR3 DNA follows: TGTGCCAGCAGTCCGGTCAGAGCGGGGGCAGATACGCAGTATTTT.

CDR3 region: CAWSVGLAGGKETQYF. The CDR3 nucleotides read TGTGCCTGGAGTGTAGGACTAGCGGGAGGAAAAGAGACCCAGTACTTC. V and J are TRBV30 and TRBJ2-7, with 14 positions matching TRBD2. The end of the DNA fits TRBJ2-5 better, so the J call may be wrong. The CDR3 is 16 amino acids. Per germline, CDR1 GTSNPN and CDR2 SVGIG (reference sequence).

The chain couples TRBV20-1 to TRBJ2-1, with D possibly TRBD2 on 7 matching bases. Deletions cut 0 bases from V and 10 bases from J, with 28 bases between. The CDR3 has 18 amino acids. The germline V gene encodes CDR1 DFQATT and CDR2 SNEGSKA (reference sequence). DNA for the CDR3: TGCAGTGCTAGAGATCCTAGGGGGGGGGGCTTACTTTATGGGGAGCAGTTCTTC. It yields the protein CSARDPRGGGLLYGEQFF.

In its sample, this clonotype was seen many times. The rearrangement links TRBV18 to TRBJ2-3; D ambiguous. CDR1 KGHSH and CDR2 LQKENI come from the germline V gene. This CDR3 contains 16 residues. Trimming removed 3 bases from V and 8 bases from J, with 21 bases in between. The CDR3 loop is CASSPVFGASLGTQYF. The CDR3 DNA is TGTGCCAGCTCACCGGTATTCGGCGCGTCCCTGGGTACGCAGTATTTT.

This clonotype has at least ten counts. The chain couples TRBV6-1 to TRBJ2-3, with D possibly matching TRBD2 (6 bases). V was cut by 6 bases and J by 5 bases, with 27 bases left in between. This CDR3 region has 18 residues. CDR1 and CDR2 (germline): MNHNS, SASEGT. DNA for the CDR3: TGTGCCAGCAGCTTCAACTCACTCGGAGGGAGCGTTATAGATACGCAGTATTTT. It specifies CASSFNSLGGSVIDTQYF.

This clonotype was detected a few times. This may come from a read error, since a much larger clone is one base off. The chain links TRBV5-1 to TRBJ2-7; D gene unclear. Germline CDR1 and CDR2: SGHRS and YFSETQ. Trimming shortened V by 4 bases and J by 1 base, and 9 bases separated the two germline ends. The CDR3 covers 13 residues. CDR3: CASSAATSYEQYF. In nucleotides, the CDR3 is TGCGCCAGCAGCGCCGCAACATCCTACGAGCAGTACTTC.

The V call is TRBV7-2, the J call TRBJ2-5; a possible D gene is TRBD1 (7 bases). TRBJ2-7 matches the DNA end more closely, so the J call is doubtful. Per germline, CDR1 SGHTA and CDR2 FQGNSA. CDR3 length: 13 residues. The CDR3 spells CASSHGGGFEQYF. CDR3 nucleotides: TGTGCCAGCAGCCACGGAGGGGGCTTCGAGCAGTACTTC.